The sequence of this T cell receptor beta chain was determined in a study of technical replicates of blood from a few donors. The repertoire was sequenced with immunoSEQ multiplex PCR; TCRdb's copy has only in-frame clones and lacks some. The sample holds tens of thousands of clones, 95% seen once. Input material: T cells isolated from PBMCs. This clonotype originated in a human donor in good health.

The CDR3 nucleotides are TGTGCCAGCAGATTTTGGGCCCCAAGTTACAATGAGCAGTTCTTC. Its protein is CASRFWAPSYNEQFF. V is TRBV6-1 and J is TRBJ2-1; unclear D gene. The CDR3 extends over 15 amino acids. From germline, CDR1 is MNHNS and CDR2 SASEGT. The ends were cut back, 6 bases at V and 4 bases at J, with 16 bases in the middle.